Below, one TCR beta chain is given with its context. What antigen it recognizes has not been identified. No clone much larger than this one lies a single base away; base qualities are absent. The germline V gene specifies MNHEY as CDR1 and SVGAGI as CDR2. Taken from cysteine to phenylalanine, the CDR3 has 16 residues. Of all the DNA, just the CDR3 is kept, 48 bases in frame from base 1. V sheds 4 bases and J sheds 2 bases, leaving 15 bases between their ends. The sample belongs to a study of blood T cell repertoires in COVID-19 (dated by TCRdb to 2020 to 2022). Regarding the research as a whole: Samples from collaborators originated in the United States, Italy and Spain and spanned both the acute and convalescent phases of COVID-19. Deeply sampled blood TCRbeta repertoires from subjects exposed to, actively infected with, or recovered from COVID-19 were included in the dataset. Where HLA class I and class II types were available, the types were taken from metadata supplied by the sample provider, not from assay-based typing. Nearly every sample came with metadata listing a de-identified subject ID, COVID-19 status, age in years and sex. Samples were obtained from the ongoing ImmuneRACE study (first 160 participants) and from over 1,000 subjects provided by 6 global collaborators. The material from the prospective study consisted of cDNA or gDNA derived from T cells, B-cell-depleted T cells, or PBMCs. The repertoires were released in a freely available public database meant as a resource for research on the immune response to SARS-CoV-2.

TCRbeta CDR3 regions were amplified from genomic DNA using the immunoSEQ Assay, a bias-controlled multiplex PCR. The original pipeline was this. The number of nucleated cells in each sample was estimated from the amplification of reference gene primers within the assay. Sequence reads were collapsed and filtered to measure the absolute abundance of every unique TCRbeta CDR3 rearrangement. For each sample, productive Simpson clonality was calculated as the square root of Simpson's diversity index over productive rearrangements. The table comes from immuneACCESS by way of TCRdb, which keeps in-frame sequences with V and J called. Part of the clones is missing from these tables; in studies checked, under half for an unresolved V gene and the rest for unknown reasons. V and J calls and clone size come straight from that table; D and trimming were deduced from the DNA. Here the sample has a few hundred thousand clones; about 91% occur a single time. The ten largest make up 2.5% of the sample.

Beyond this particular receptor, the publication reports: How much clinical and demographic metadata was included differed by source and by participant, and the metadata was provided uncurated.

Participants in the prospective study were enrolled through a virtual design, were aged roughly 18 to 100 years, and lived in 24 United States geographic areas. In the prospective study, participants were assigned to cohorts based on the clinical history participants reported in a screening survey and a study questionnaire. In the prospective study, mobile phlebotomists collected whole blood, serum and a nasopharyngeal or oropharyngeal swab from each participant. Participants in the prospective study had the option to provide additional blood draws and questionnaires over a roughly two-month period. Blood samples from the prospective study were shipped frozen or at room temperature prior to DNA extraction.

The chain is assembled from TRBV6-5 and TRBJ2-4; confidence is insufficient to name the D gene. Sample: PBMCs or T cells enriched from blood (not recorded which). The sequence came from a woman aged 40 to 50 with acute COVID-19. The CDR3 is CASSSSSRLTKNIQYF. Read as DNA, the sequence is TGTGCCAGCAGTTCCTCCTCCAGGTTGACCAAAAACATTCAGTACTTC.